The clone carrying this T cell receptor (beta chain) is medium-sized by share. Its target is not known. CTLA-4 blockade with ipilimumab, together with focal radiation, was given to patients with chemo-refractory metastatic non-small-cell lung cancer. Only in-frame clones appear in the TCRdb table, and some are missing; sequencing was by immunoSEQ multiplex PCR. The sample comprises approximately 34,000 clones, approximately 70% of which are singletons, and less than 4% rests with the top ten. The data derive from a study of radiotherapy plus CTLA-4 blockade in lung cancer. Study context: Around 19% of enrolled patients responded objectively, and approximately 30% had disease control. Study-level results: Early clone dynamics of blood T cells, plus interferon-beta, reportedly predicted response best. TCR clones of tumor origin grew in blood after radiotherapy plus ipilimumab.

Trimming shortened V by 3 bases and J by 4 bases, and 7 bases separated the two germline ends. CDR1 and CDR2 (germline): SGHRS, YFSETQ. CDR3 length: 12 amino acids. Here the sequenced sample was peripheral blood, taken from a patient treated with radiotherapy plus ipilimumab. V usage is TRBV5-1 and J usage is TRBJ2-5, with D uncertain. The clonotype originates from a human donor with non-small cell lung cancer who had stable disease on radiotherapy plus ipilimumab. The CDR3: CASSSQGETQYF. Written as DNA, the CDR3 is TGCGCCAGCAGCTCACAAGGAGAGACCCAGTACTTC.